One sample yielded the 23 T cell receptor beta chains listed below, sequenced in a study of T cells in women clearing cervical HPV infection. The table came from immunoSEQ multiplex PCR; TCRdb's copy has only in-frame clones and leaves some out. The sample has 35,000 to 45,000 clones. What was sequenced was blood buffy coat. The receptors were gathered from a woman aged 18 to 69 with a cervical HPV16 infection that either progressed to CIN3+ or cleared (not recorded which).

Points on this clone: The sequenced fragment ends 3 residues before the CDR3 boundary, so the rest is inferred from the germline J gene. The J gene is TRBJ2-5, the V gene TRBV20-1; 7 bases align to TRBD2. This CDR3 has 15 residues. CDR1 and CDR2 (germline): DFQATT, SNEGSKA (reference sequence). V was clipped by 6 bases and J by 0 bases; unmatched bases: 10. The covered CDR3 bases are TGCAGTGCCCCCGTTCGCGGGAGAAACCAAGAGACC. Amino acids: CSAPVRGRNQET. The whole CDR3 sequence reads CSAPVRGRNQETQYF.

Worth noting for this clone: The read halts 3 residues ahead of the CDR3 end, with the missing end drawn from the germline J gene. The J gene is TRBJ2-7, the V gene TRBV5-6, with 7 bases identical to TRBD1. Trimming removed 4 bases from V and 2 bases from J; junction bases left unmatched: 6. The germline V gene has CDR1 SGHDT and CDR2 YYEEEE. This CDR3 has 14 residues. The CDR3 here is CASSPKGATYEQYF. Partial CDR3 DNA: TGTGCCAGCAGCCCGAAGGGGGCCACCTACGAG.

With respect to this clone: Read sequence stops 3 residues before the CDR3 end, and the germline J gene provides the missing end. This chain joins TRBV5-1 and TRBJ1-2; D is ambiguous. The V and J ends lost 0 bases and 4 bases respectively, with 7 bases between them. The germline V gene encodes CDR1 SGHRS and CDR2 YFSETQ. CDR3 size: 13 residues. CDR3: CASSLEGPYGYTF. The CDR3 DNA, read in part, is TGCGCCAGCAGCTTGGAAGGTCCCTATGGC. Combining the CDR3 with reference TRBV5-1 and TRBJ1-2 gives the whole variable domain KAGVTQTPRYLIKTRGQQVTLSCSPISGHRSVSWYQQTPGQGLQFLFEYFSETQRNKGNFPGRFSGRQFSNSRSEMNVSTLELGDSALYLCASSLEGPYGYTFGSGTRLTVV.

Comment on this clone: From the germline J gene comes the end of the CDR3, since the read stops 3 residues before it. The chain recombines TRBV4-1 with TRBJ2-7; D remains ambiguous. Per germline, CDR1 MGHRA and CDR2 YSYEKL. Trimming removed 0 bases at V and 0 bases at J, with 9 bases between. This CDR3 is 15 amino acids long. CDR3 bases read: TGCGCCAGCAGCCAAGAGGTTCGCAGCTCCTACGAG. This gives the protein CASSQEVRSSYE. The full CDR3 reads CASSQEVRSSYEQYF.

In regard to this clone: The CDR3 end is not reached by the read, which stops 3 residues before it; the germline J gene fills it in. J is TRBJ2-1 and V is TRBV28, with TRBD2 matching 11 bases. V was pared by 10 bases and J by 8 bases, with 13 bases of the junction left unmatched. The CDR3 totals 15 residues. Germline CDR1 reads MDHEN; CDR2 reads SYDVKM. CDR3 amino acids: CAIRTATSGIDEQFF. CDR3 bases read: TGTGCCATCCGAACCGCGACTAGCGGGATTGATGAG.

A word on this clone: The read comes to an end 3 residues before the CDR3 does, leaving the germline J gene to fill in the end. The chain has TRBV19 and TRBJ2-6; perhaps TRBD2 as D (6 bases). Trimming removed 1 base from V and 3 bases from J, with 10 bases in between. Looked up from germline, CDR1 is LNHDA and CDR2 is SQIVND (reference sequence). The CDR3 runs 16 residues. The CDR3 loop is CASSIGRGGGANVLTF. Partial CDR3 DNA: TGTGCCAGTAGTATAGGGCGGGGAGGTGGGGCCAACGTC.

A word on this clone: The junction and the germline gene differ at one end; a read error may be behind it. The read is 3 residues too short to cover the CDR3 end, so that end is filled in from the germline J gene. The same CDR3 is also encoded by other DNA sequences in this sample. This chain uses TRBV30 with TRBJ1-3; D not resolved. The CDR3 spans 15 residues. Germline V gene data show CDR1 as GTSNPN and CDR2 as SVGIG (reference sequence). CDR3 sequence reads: CAWSVRVSSGNTIYF. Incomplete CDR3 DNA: TGTGCCTGGAGTGTAAGGGTGTCCTCTGGAAACACG.

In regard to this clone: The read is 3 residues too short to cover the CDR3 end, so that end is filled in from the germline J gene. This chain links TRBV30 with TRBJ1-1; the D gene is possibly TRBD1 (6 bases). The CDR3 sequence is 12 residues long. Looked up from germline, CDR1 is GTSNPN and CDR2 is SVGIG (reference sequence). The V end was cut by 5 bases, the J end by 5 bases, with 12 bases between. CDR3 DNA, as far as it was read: TGTGCCTGGGAAAAAGGGGGAACTGAA. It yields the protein CAWEKGGTE. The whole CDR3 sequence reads CAWEKGGTEAFF.

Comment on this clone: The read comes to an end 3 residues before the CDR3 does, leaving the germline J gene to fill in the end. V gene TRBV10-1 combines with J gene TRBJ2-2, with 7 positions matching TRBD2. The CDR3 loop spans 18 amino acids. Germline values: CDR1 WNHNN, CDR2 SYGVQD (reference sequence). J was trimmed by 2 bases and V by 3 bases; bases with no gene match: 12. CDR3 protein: CASSDGGSFFSNTGELFF. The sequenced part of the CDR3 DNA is TGCGCCAGCAGTGATGGCGGGAGCTTCTTTTCCAACACCGGGGAG.

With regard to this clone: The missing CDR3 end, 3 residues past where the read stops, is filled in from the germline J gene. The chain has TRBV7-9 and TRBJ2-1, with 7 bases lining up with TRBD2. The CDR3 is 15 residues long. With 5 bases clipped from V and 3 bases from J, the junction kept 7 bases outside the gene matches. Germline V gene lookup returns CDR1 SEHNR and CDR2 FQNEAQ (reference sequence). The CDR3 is CASSPAGTNYNEQFF. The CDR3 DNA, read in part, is TGTGCCAGCAGCCCCGCCGGGACTAACTACAATGAG.

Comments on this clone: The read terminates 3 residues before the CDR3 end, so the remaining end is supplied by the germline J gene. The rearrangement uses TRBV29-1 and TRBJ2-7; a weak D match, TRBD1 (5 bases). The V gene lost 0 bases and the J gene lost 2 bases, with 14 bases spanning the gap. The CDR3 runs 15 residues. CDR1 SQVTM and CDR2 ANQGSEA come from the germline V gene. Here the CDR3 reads CSVEDRRTSTYEQYF. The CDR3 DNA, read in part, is TGCAGCGTTGAAGATCGGCGGACATCCACCTACGAG.

CDR3 DNA, as far as it was read: TGTGCCAGTACACACAGGCTGTCCTACAATGAC. It translates to CASTHRLSYND. The whole CDR3 protein reads CASTHRLSYNDYTF. This chain links TRBV19 with TRBJ1-2, with D tentatively TRBD1 (5 bases). The read gets to within 3 residues of the CDR3 end, and the germline J gene fills in the rest. Germline CDR1 reads LNHDA; CDR2 reads SQIVND (reference sequence). The CDR3 is 14 residues long.

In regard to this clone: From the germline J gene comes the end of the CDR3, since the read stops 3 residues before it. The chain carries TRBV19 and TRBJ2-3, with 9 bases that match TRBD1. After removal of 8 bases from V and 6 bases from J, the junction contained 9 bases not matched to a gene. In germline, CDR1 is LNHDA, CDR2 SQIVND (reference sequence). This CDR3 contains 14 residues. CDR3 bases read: TGTGCCAGTTCAGAGCACGGGACAGGGGATACG. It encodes CASSEHGTGDT. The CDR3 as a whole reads CASSEHGTGDTQYF.

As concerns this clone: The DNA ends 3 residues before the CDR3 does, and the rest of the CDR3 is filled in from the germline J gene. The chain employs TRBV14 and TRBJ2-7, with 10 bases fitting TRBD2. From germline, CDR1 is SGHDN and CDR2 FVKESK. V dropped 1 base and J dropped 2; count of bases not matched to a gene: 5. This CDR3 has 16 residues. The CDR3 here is CASSQVGLAGAYEQYF. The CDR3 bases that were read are TGTGCCAGCAGCCAAGTAGGTCTAGCGGGAGCCTACGAG.

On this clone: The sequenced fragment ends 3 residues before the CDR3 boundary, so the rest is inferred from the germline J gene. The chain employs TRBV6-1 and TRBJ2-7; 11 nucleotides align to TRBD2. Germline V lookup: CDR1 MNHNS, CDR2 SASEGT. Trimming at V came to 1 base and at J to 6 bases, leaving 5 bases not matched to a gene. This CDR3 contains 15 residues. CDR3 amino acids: CASSEDLGLAAEQYF. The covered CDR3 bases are TGTGCCAGCAGTGAAGATCTGGGACTAGCGGCCGAG.

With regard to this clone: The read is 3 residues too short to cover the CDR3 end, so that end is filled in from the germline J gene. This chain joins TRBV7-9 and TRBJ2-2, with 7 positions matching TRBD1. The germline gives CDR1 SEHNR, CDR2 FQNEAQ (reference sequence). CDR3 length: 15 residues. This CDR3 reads CASSFDRVTNEKLFF. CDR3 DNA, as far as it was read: TGTGCCAGCAGCTTCGACAGGGTTACTAATGAAAAG.

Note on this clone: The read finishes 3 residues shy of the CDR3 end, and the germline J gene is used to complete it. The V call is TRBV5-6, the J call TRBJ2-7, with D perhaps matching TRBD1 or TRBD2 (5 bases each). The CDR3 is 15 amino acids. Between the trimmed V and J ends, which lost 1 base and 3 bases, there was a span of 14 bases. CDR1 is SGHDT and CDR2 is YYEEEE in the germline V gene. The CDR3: CASSLSQGEFYEQYF. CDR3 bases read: TGTGCCAGCAGCTTGTCCCAGGGAGAATTCTACGAG.

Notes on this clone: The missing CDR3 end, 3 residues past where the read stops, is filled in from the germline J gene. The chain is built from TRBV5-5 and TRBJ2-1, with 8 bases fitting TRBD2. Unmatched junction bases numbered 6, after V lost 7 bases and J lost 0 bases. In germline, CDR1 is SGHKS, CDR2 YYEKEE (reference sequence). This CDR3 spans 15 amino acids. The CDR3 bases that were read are TGTGCCAGCGGGGGGAGCGGGAGCTCCTACAATGAG. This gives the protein CASGGSGSSYNE. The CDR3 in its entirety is CASGGSGSSYNEQFF.

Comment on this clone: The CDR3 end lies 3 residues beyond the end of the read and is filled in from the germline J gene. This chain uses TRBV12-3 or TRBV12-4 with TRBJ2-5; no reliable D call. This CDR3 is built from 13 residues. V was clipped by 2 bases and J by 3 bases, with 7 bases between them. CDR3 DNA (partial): TGTGCCAGCAGTTTATTTCGGGAAGAGACC. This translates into CASSLFREET. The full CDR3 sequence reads CASSLFREETQYF.

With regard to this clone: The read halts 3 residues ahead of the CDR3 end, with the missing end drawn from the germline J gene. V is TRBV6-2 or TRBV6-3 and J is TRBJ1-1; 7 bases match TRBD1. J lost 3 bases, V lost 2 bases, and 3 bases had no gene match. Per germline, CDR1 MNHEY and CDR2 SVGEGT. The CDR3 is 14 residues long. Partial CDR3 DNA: TGTGCCAGCAGTTACGACAGGGAAGACACTGAA. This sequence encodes CASSYDREDTE. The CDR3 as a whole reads CASSYDREDTEAFF.

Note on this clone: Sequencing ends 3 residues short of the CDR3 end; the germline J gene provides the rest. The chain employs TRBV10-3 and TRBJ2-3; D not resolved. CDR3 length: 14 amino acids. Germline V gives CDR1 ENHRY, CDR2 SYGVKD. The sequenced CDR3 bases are TGTGCCATCAGTGAGCCAGGTCGTAAAGAGACG. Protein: CAISEPGRKET. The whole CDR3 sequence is CAISEPGRKETQYF.

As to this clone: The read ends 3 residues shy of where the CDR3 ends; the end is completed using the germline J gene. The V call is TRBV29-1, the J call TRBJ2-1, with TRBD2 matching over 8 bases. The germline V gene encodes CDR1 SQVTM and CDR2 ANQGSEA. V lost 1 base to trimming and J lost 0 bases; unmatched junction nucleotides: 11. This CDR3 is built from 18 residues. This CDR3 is CSVEGGAGVGSSYNEQFF. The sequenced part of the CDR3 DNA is TGCAGCGTTGAAGGGGGAGCGGGAGTGGGGAGCTCCTACAATGAG.

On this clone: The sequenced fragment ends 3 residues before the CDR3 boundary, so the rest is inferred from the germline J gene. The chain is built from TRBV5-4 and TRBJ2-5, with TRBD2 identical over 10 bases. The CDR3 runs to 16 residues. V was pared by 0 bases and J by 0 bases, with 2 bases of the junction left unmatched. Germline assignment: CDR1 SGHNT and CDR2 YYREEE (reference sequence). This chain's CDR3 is CASSLVGLADQETQYF. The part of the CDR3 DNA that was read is TGTGCCAGCAGCTTGGTCGGACTAGCGGACCAAGAGACC.